One sample yielded the 19 T cell receptor beta chains listed below, sequenced in a study of spatial heterogeneity in lung cancer. One entry per CDR3 protein, called by TCRdb with MiXCR from the 5' RACE reads. The table shows 9,500 to 11,000 distinct CDR3 sequences, with 6.3% occurring only once. Time point of the sample: sample taken at primary tumor resection. Unsorted whole RNA from tumor, nontumor lung or frozen PBMC underwent sequencing. Sample: PBMCs, taken at surgery. Receptors originate from a male donor with early-stage non-small cell lung cancer.

By sample share, this clonotype is medium-sized. This beta chain is an off-target read within a library intended for alpha chains, so its frequency means little. The chain joins TRBV7-2 to TRBJ2-5, with D unclear. The CDR3 is 13 residues long. The V end lost 2 bases, the J end lost 3 bases, and 7 bases lay between the germline ends. Germline CDR1 is SGHTA and CDR2 is FQGNSA. The CDR3 here is CASSLMGEETQYF. For the CDR3, the DNA is TGTGCCAGCAGCTTAATGGGCGAAGAGACCCAGTACTTC.

About this clonotype itself: The library was built for alpha chains, so this beta chain is an off-target read and its size means little. V usage is TRBV6-1 and J usage is TRBJ2-7; D might be TRBD1 (6 bases). The CDR3 is 16 residues long. Trimming took 1 base from V and 6 from J, leaving 19 bases between them. In germline, CDR1 is MNHNS, CDR2 SASEGT. The CDR3: CASSEVRGRGEREQYF. In DNA form, the CDR3 reads TGTGCCAGCAGTGAAGTTCGGGGCAGGGGTGAACGCGAGCAGTACTTC.

The sample holds many counts of this clonotype. This beta chain is off target for a library built for alpha chains, so its abundance means little. This rearrangement joins TRBV7-6 to TRBJ2-7; the D gene is possibly TRBD1 (5 bases). Per the germline V gene, CDR1 is SGHVS and CDR2 is FNYEAQ. V was pared by 1 base and J by 2 bases, with 9 bases between. This CDR3 contains 14 residues. The CDR3: CASSLDKGPYEQYF. The CDR3 coding sequence is TGTGCCAGCAGCTTAGATAAGGGGCCCTACGAGCAGTACTTC.

This clonotype was detected ten times or more. This beta chain lies outside the target of a library built for alpha chains; its clone size means little. The rearrangement links TRBV2 to TRBJ2-3, with D possibly TRBD1 on 6 matching bases. Germline V gives CDR1 SNHLY, CDR2 FYNNEI. The length of the CDR3 is 15 residues. The ends were cut back, 6 bases at V and 2 bases at J, with 15 bases in the middle. The CDR3 DNA sequence: TGTGCCAGCAGGATCGACAGGCGAGCCACAGATACGCAGTATTTT. This gives the protein CASRIDRRATDTQYF.

This clonotype was observed many times. This beta chain is a stray read from a library made for alpha chains; its abundance is not meaningful. This chain uses TRBV6-6 with TRBJ2-1, with TRBD2 matching 8 bases. Germline V CDR1 and CDR2: MNHNY, SVGAGI (reference sequence). The junction had 20 bases not matched to a gene; V was cut back by 10 bases and J by 12 bases. CDR3 size: 15 residues. This CDR3 reads CATSYGGDMGVGQFF. As DNA, the CDR3 is TGTGCCACCTCCTACGGGGGGGATATGGGAGTTGGGCAGTTCTTC.

This clonotype was counted a few times. This beta chain is a stray sequence in a library constructed for alpha chains; its clone size is not meaningful. V is TRBV20-1 and J is TRBJ1-4, with a possible D match to TRBD1 (5 bases). The germline V gene has CDR1 DFQATT and CDR2 SNEGSKA (reference sequence). The CDR3 is 13 amino acids. V lost 1 base to trimming and J lost 7 bases, with 10 bases between them. The CDR3 bases are TGCAGTGCTAGAGTATACGGGGGTGAAAAACTGTTTTTT. This sequence encodes CSARVYGGEKLFF.

This clonotype was counted many times. This beta chain lies outside the target of a library built for alpha chains; its clone size means little. This chain links TRBV20-1 with TRBJ2-5, with D uncertain. CDR1 and CDR2 (germline): DFQATT, SNEGSKA (reference sequence). There are 13 residues in the CDR3. V was shortened by 5 bases and J by 0 bases, with 10 bases between the two germline ends. As DNA, the CDR3 is TGCAGTGCTGGGCTTTTGTACCAAGAGACCCAGTACTTC. Translated: CSAGLLYQETQYF.

As regards this clonotype: The library was prepared for alpha chains; this beta chain is a stray read, so its frequency means little. The chain joins TRBV5-1 to TRBJ2-6; D is ambiguous. Germline V gene data show CDR1 as SGHRS and CDR2 as YFSETQ. With 9 bases removed from V and 0 bases from J, the gap between germline ends came to 10 bases. The CDR3 sequence is 14 residues long. CDR3 nucleotide sequence: TGCGCCACCTCGAGCGCCTCTGGGGCCAACGTCCTGACTTTC. Protein: CATSSASGANVLTF.

This clonotype came up many times. With the library built for alpha chains, this beta chain is off target and its frequency is not meaningful. This sequence joins TRBV12-3 or TRBV12-4 and TRBJ2-5, with TRBD1 as a possible D gene (5 bases). This CDR3 has 13 amino acids. The V gene lost 5 bases and the J gene lost 7 bases, with 14 bases spanning the gap. DNA of the CDR3: TGTGCCAGCAGTACACAGGAGTCAGGGACCCAGTACTTC. Amino acid sequence: CASSTQESGTQYF.

This clonotype was seen repeatedly, ten times or more. Since the library was made to target alpha chains, this beta chain is a stray read and its abundance is not meaningful. V gene TRBV15 combines with J gene TRBJ2-6; a possible D gene is TRBD1 (5 bases). Per germline, CDR1 LNHNV and CDR2 YYDKDF (reference sequence). V lost 3 bases and J 0 bases, leaving 9 bases between the germline ends. The CDR3 loop spans 16 amino acids. CDR3 residues: CATSRSTGSGANVLTF. The DNA for the CDR3 is TGTGCCACCAGCAGGTCCACAGGCTCTGGGGCCAACGTCCTGACTTTC.

In this sample, this clonotype turned up a few times. A library prepared for alpha chains yielded this beta chain as an off-target read; its size is of little meaning. The rearrangement uses TRBV15 and TRBJ2-5; D tentatively fits TRBD1 or TRBD2 (5 bases each). This CDR3 contains 14 residues. With 1 base removed from V and 5 bases from J, the gap between germline ends came to 11 bases. Germline V lookup: CDR1 LNHNV, CDR2 YYDKDF (reference sequence). CDR3 region: CATSRAGAVETQYF. CDR3 in DNA: TGTGCCACCAGCAGAGCCGGGGCTGTGGAGACCCAGTACTTC.

This clonotype was seen ten or more times. This beta chain is a stray sequence in a library constructed for alpha chains; its clone size is not meaningful. The chain uses TRBV6-5 and TRBJ2-1, with 9 nucleotides matching TRBD1. J lost 6 bases, V lost 6 bases, and 6 bases had no gene match. CDR1 is MNHEY and CDR2 is SVGAGI in the germline V gene. This CDR3 is built from 14 residues. The CDR3 sequence: CASSRWTGANEQFF. CDR3 DNA sequence: TGTGCCAGCAGCCGCTGGACAGGGGCCAATGAGCAGTTCTTC.

This clonotype appeared many times. In a library made to pick up alpha chains, this beta chain is a stray read with a size that means little. The V and J genes are TRBV20-1 and TRBJ2-7; perhaps D is TRBD1 or TRBD2 (5 bases each). The CDR3 contains 11 residues. The germline V and J ends were trimmed by 8 bases and 5 bases, with 13 bases remaining between them. CDR1 is DFQATT and CDR2 is SNEGSKA in the germline V gene (reference sequence). The DNA for the CDR3 is TGCAGTACGTTAGAGGGGCACGAGCAGTACTTC. Amino acid sequence: CSTLEGHEQYF.

Concerning this clonotype itself: This beta chain turned up in a library designed for alpha chains; as an off-target read, its abundance says little. V is TRBV6-6 and J is TRBJ2-3, with a weak D call TRBD2 (8 bases). The CDR3 consists of 15 residues. V was shortened by 5 bases and J by 5 bases, with 17 bases between the two germline ends. Per the germline V gene, CDR1 is MNHNY and CDR2 is SVGAGI (reference sequence). CDR3 region: CASSKRQGLGDTQYF. For the CDR3, the DNA is TGTGCCAGCAGTAAACGACAGGGACTAGGAGATACGCAGTATTTT.

On this clonotype: This beta chain represents an off-target read in a library built for alpha chains; its size is of limited meaning. V usage is TRBV7-9 and J usage is TRBJ2-4; 9 nucleotides match TRBD1. This CDR3 comprises 16 residues. Looked up from germline, CDR1 is SEHNR and CDR2 is FQNEAQ (reference sequence). The V and J ends lost 0 bases and 9 bases, in that order; junction bases with no gene match: 9. CDR3: CASSLAGTGNLGIQYF. CDR3 coding DNA: TGTGCCAGCAGCTTAGCCGGGACAGGGAATTTGGGCATTCAGTACTTC.

This clonotype has only a few counts. Since it is a stray read in a library aimed at alpha chains, this beta chain has a size that is not meaningful. The chain carries TRBV20-1 and TRBJ1-1; tentative D call: TRBD1 (5 bases). Trimming cost V 2 bases and J 5 bases, with 18 bases left between them. Germline loops: CDR1 DFQATT, CDR2 SNEGSKA (reference sequence). CDR3 length: 15 amino acids. The CDR3 DNA follows: TGCAGTGCTAGACCTTCAGACAGCCTGGGAACTGAAGCTTTCTTT. This gives the protein CSARPSDSLGTEAFF.

This clonotype was found many times. A library made for alpha chains picked up this beta chain off target, so its size means little. This chain uses TRBV20-1 with TRBJ1-4; unclear D gene. The CDR3 loop spans 13 amino acids. Germline loops: CDR1 DFQATT, CDR2 SNEGSKA (reference sequence). The V gene lost 6 bases and the J gene lost 6 bases, with 14 bases spanning the gap. CDR3 residues: CSASSGGDEKLFF. DNA for the CDR3: TGCAGTGCAAGCAGTGGAGGTGATGAAAAACTGTTTTTT.

Ten or more counts support this clonotype. Found in a library prepared for alpha chains, this beta chain is an off-target read, and its abundance has little meaning. The chain carries TRBV11-2 and TRBJ2-7; 8 bases line up with TRBD1. Trimming at V came to 5 bases and at J to 2 bases, leaving 2 bases not matched to a gene. This CDR3 is built from 13 residues. Germline CDR1 and CDR2: SGHAT and FQNNGV. The CDR3 loop reads CASSRTGPYEQYF. CDR3 nucleotides: TGTGCCAGCAGCCGGACAGGGCCCTACGAGCAGTACTTC.

This clonotype was seen many times. This beta chain represents an off-target read in a library built for alpha chains; its size is of limited meaning. The chain carries TRBV12-3 or TRBV12-4 and TRBJ1-1; no firm D call. The CDR3 totals 15 residues. Trimming removed 0 bases from V and 0 bases from J, with 8 bases in between. The CDR3 loop reads CASSLAEVVNTEAFF. In nucleotides, the CDR3 is TGTGCCAGCAGTTTAGCTGAGGTTGTGAACACTGAAGCTTTCTTT.